This TCR beta chain was documented in a study of shared clonotypes between healthy human individuals. General observations from the study: Sorted-subset samples were not fully sequenced, rarefaction indicated.

In regard to this clone: Its specificity is not known.

The assay was immunoSEQ multiplex PCR, and TCRdb's table has in-frame clones only and misses some. Found here are a few million clones, 93% of them singletons; the top ten hold 0.3% to 0.4%. Division of CD4+ cells produced a CD45RA+ naive subset and a CD45RA-negative memory subset. Germline V gives CDR1 SGHNT, CDR2 YENEEA. V trimming: 5 bases; J trimming: 4 bases; junction bases outside the gene matches: 10. This CDR3 is built from 16 residues. This chain links TRBV11-3 with TRBJ1-2; the match to TRBD1 covers 10 bases. This clonotype originated in a young man in good health. Some clones in this sample may be carry-over from other donors' samples. Specimen: naive CD4+ T cells from PBMCs. The subset is: CD45RA+ positively selected. As DNA, the CDR3 is TGTGCCAGCAGCCGGACAGGGGGATGGCCCCCCTATGGCTACACCTTC. It codes for CASSRTGGWPPYGYTF.